This TCR beta chain comes out of a study of Ad26.COV2.S vaccination and SARS-CoV-2 variants. For the study at large: The vaccine Ad26.COV2.S was put into the muscle once, or twice with 56 days between.

The data were produced by immunoSEQ multiplex PCR, yet TCRdb's version contains in-frame clones alone and is incomplete. The sample records about 440,000 clones, around 88% being singletons. This clone was picked up a small number of times. Specified treatment: 15 to 20 received Ad26.COV2.S at low or high dose, single or two shots; a few received placebo; per-sample allocation not given. Samples came from day 63 after the first vaccine or placebo injection. V lost 4 bases and J 1 base, leaving 11 bases between the germline ends. Germline V gene sequence: CDR1 SGHRS, CDR2 YFSETQ. This CDR3 is 14 amino acids long.

The input for sequencing was peripheral blood, taken in a trial of Ad26.COV2.S vaccine versus placebo. This clonotype originated in a person between 18 and 65 years old who received the Ad26.COV2.S COVID-19 vaccine or a placebo. The chain joins TRBV5-1 to TRBJ1-1; unclear D gene. As DNA, the CDR3 is TGCGCCAGCAGCGGCCAACTGAGGAACACTGAAGCTTTCTTT. Its translation is CASSGQLRNTEAFF.